The 15 T cell receptor beta chains listed next were all sequenced from one sample in a study of shared clonotypes between healthy human individuals. TCRdb keeps only in-frame clones here, not all; method: immunoSEQ multiplex PCR. The sample holds a few hundred thousand clones, approximately 80% seen once. Sequenced sample: PBMCs. The source is a middle-aged woman in good health. Some clones in this sample may be carry-over from other donors' samples.

The rearrangement uses TRBV13 and TRBJ2-7, with TRBD2 matching over 8 bases. The CDR3 runs 15 residues. CDR1 and CDR2 from the germline V gene are PRHDT and FYEKMQ (reference sequence). V lost 7 bases to trimming and J lost 5 bases; unmatched junction nucleotides: 13. The CDR3 region has the DNA TGTGCCAGCACCCCTTCCGGGAGGGCCCTCAACGAGCAGTACTTC. Protein product: CASTPSGRALNEQYF.

The rearrangement uses TRBV7-8 and TRBJ1-4; maybe TRBD1 (5 bases). Germline V gene sequence: CDR1 SGHVS, CDR2 FQNEAQ. CDR3 length: 15 amino acids. V was clipped by 1 base and J by 8 bases, with 14 bases between them. The CDR3 spells CASSLVGGGGEKLFF. CDR3 in DNA: TGTGCCAGCAGCTTAGTCGGGGGTGGTGGGGAAAAACTGTTTTTT. The whole variable domain, remainder taken from reference TRBV7-8 and TRBJ1-4, is GAGVSQSPRYKVAKRGQDVALRCDPISGHVSLFWYQQALGQGPEFLTYFQNEAQLDKSGLPSDRFFAERPEGSVSTLKIQRTQQEDSAVYLCASSLVGGGGEKLFFGSGTQLSVL.

The chain joins TRBV19 to TRBJ2-1; weak D call: TRBD2 (5 bases). CDR3 length: 13 amino acids. The germline gives CDR1 LNHDA, CDR2 SQIVND (reference sequence). Trimming pared 4 bases from V and 1 base from J, leaving 5 bases between. The CDR3 is CASSTGSYNEQFF. CDR3 coding DNA: TGTGCCAGTAGTACGGGATCCTACAATGAGCAGTTCTTC.

V gene TRBV7-3 combines with J gene TRBJ2-7; 8 bases fit TRBD1. The CDR3 is made up of 15 amino acids. Per germline, CDR1 SGHTA and CDR2 FQGTGA. V was clipped by 5 bases and J by 4 bases; unmatched bases: 10. CDR3 loop: CASSPQGTGFYEQYF. DNA of the CDR3: TGTGCCAGCAGCCCTCAAGGGACAGGATTTTACGAGCAGTACTTC.

The chain recombines TRBV5-1 with TRBJ1-5, with D possibly TRBD1 on 5 matching bases. Germline V lookup: CDR1 SGHRS, CDR2 YFSETQ. Trimming cost V 0 bases and J 6 bases, with 7 bases left between them. The length of the CDR3 is 13 residues. The CDR3 loop reads CASSLEGIQPQHF. In DNA, the CDR3 is TGCGCCAGCAGCTTGGAGGGGATTCAGCCCCAGCATTTT.

This clone has more than one count but fewer than ten. The chain combines TRBV7-3 with TRBJ2-1; 9 bases line up with TRBD2. CDR3 size: 17 residues. Germline loops: CDR1 SGHTA, CDR2 FQGTGA. Trimming removed 1 base from V and 9 bases from J; junction bases left unmatched: 13. The CDR3 DNA follows: TGTGCCAGCAGCTTAAGCTCAAGCGGGGGGCTAGCCATTGAGCAGTTCTTC. Protein: CASSLSSSGGLAIEQFF.

This clone was observed many times. This chain joins TRBV15 and TRBJ2-5, with 9 bases aligning to TRBD1. V shed 3 bases and J 2 bases; nucleotides not matched to a gene: 4. Germline CDR1 is LNHNV and CDR2 is YYDKDF (reference sequence). This CDR3 is 15 amino acids long. The CDR3 nucleotides are TGTGCCACCAGCAGGGACAGGGGATTTCAAGAGACCCAGTACTTC. Amino acids: CATSRDRGFQETQYF.

This clone was seen once. The sample carries other DNA sequences with the same CDR3. V is TRBV20-1 and J is TRBJ2-7, with 7 bases aligning to TRBD2. The CDR3 length is 11 residues. The germline gives CDR1 DFQATT, CDR2 SNEGSKA (reference sequence). V shed 3 bases and J 4 bases; nucleotides not matched to a gene: 0. This CDR3 reads CSARRGYEQYF. Written as DNA, the CDR3 is TGCAGTGCTAGGCGGGGGTACGAGCAGTACTTC.

The gene calls are TRBV7-2 and TRBJ2-1; D is unclear. The CDR3 consists of 14 residues. V shed 0 bases and J shed 9 bases, with 12 bases lying between them. Germline CDR1 is SGHTA and CDR2 is FQGNSA. The CDR3 bases are TGTGCCAGCAGCTTAGCGGCAACTACAGTTGAGCAGTTCTTC. Amino acids: CASSLAATTVEQFF.

This clone was counted once. The chain carries TRBV30 and TRBJ2-1; D not resolved. The CDR3 has 11 amino acids. CDR1 GTSNPN and CDR2 SVGIG come from the germline V gene (reference sequence). V lost 8 bases to trimming and J lost 10 bases, with 15 bases between them. DNA of the CDR3: TGTGCCGGCCGCCCATTAGGGGAGCAGTTCTTC. Amino acid sequence: CAGRPLGEQFF.

The V and J genes are TRBV19 and TRBJ1-5, with D possibly matching TRBD1 (5 bases). V was clipped by 6 bases and J by 15 bases, with 18 bases between them. This CDR3 contains 12 residues. Germline CDR1 is LNHDA and CDR2 is SQIVND (reference sequence). For the CDR3, the DNA is TGTGCCAGTAGCCCCTCCAGGGTGAGGTTGCATTTT. Translating gives CASSPSRVRLHF.

Comments on this clone: This likely came from a read error, as a far larger clone is one base away. Additional DNA sequences in this sample encode the identical CDR3. The chain has TRBV5-1 and TRBJ1-3, with D tentatively TRBD1 (5 bases). The CDR3 is 16 amino acids. Germline V gives CDR1 SGHRS, CDR2 YFSETQ. The CDR3, as DNA: TGCGCTAGCAGCCTCGGACAAGGAAGCTCTGGAAACACCATATATTTT. Protein: CASSLGQGSSGNTIYF.

This rearrangement joins TRBV7-2 to TRBJ2-7; D is tentatively TRBD1 or TRBD2 (6 bases each). Germline values: CDR1 SGHTA, CDR2 FQGNSA. V was trimmed by 7 bases and J by 1 base, leaving 17 bases between them. The CDR3 is 15 amino acids. CDR3 region: CASTLPGAISYEQYF. CDR3 coding DNA: TGTGCCAGCACCCTCCCGGGGGCCATTTCCTACGAGCAGTACTTC.

The gene calls are TRBV19 and TRBJ2-1; 8 bases match TRBD2. V trimming: 6 bases; J trimming: 8 bases; junction bases outside the gene matches: 6. This CDR3 region has 13 residues. CDR1 LNHDA and CDR2 SQIVND come from the germline V gene (reference sequence). This CDR3 reads CASSPGLAYEQFF. For the CDR3, the DNA is TGTGCCAGTAGCCCCGGACTAGCCTATGAGCAGTTCTTC.

This sequence joins TRBV5-1 and TRBJ2-7; 7 bases are shared with TRBD1. The CDR3 length is 15 residues. The trim removed 3 bases at V and 3 bases at J, leaving 9 bases unmatched. The germline gives CDR1 SGHRS, CDR2 YFSETQ. The CDR3 DNA sequence: TGCGCCAGCAGCTACGGGACAGCACCTATCTACGAGCAGTACTTC. Its protein product is CASSYGTAPIYEQYF.